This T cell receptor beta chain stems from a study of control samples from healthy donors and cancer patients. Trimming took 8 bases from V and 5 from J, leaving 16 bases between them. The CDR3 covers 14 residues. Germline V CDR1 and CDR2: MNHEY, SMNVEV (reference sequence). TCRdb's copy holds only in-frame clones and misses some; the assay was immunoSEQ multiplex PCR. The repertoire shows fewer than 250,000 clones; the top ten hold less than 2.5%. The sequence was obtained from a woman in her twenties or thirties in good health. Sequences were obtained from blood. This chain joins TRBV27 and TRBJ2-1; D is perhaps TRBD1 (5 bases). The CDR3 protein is CASLAERGHNEQFF. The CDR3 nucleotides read TGTGCCAGCTTGGCGGAAAGGGGCCACAATGAGCAGTTCTTC.